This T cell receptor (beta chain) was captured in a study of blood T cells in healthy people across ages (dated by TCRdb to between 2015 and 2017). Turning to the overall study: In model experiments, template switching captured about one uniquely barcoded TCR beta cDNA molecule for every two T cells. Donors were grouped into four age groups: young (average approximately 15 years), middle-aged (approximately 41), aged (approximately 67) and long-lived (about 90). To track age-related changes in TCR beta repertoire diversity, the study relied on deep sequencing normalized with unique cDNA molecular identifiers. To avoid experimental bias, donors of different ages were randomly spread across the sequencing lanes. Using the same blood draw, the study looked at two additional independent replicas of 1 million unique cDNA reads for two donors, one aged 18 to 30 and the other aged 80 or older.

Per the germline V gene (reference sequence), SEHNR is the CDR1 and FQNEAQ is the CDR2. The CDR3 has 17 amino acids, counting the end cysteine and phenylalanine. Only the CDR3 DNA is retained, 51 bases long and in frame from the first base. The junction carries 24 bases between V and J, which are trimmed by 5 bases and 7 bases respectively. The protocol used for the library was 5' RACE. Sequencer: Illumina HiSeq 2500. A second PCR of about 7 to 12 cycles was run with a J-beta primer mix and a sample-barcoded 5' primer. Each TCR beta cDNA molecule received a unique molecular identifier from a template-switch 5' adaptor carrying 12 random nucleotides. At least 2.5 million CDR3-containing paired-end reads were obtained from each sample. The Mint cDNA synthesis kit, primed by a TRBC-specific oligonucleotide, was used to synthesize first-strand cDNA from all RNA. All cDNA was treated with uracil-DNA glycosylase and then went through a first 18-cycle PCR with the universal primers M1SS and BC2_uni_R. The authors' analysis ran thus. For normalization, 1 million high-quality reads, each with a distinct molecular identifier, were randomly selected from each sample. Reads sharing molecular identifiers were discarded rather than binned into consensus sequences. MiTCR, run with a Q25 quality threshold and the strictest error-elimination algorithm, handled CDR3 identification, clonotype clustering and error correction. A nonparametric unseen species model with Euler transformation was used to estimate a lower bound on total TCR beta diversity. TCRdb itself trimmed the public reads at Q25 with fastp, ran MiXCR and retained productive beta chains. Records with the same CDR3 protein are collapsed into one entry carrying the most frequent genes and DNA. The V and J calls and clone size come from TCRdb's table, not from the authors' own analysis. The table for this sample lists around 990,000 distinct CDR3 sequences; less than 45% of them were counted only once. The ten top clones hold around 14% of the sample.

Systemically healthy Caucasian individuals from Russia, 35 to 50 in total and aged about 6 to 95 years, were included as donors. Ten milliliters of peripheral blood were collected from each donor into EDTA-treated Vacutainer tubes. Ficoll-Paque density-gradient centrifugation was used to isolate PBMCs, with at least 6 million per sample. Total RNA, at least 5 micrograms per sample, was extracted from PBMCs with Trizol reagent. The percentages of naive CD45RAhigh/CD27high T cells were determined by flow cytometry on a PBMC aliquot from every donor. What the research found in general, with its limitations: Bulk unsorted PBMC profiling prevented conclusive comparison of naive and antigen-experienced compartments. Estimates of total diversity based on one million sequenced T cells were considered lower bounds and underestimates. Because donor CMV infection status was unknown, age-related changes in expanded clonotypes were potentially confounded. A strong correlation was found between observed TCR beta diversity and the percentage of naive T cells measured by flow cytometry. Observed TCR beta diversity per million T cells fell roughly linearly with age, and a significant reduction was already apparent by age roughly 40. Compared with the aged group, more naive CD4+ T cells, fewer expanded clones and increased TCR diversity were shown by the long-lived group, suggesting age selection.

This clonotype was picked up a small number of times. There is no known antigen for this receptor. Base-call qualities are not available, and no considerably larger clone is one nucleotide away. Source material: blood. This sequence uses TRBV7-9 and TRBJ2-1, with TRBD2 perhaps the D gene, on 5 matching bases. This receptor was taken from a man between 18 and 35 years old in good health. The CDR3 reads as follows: CASSHHSTEAEGNEQFF. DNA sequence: TGTGCCAGCAGCCATCATTCGACTGAGGCCGAGGGTAATGAGCAGTTCTTC.